Given below is one T cell receptor beta chain in context. The antigen is unknown. These data come from a study of cytomegalovirus exposure and HLA in healthy donors. General study findings and limits: Later, an analysis found that common viral pathogens appeared to be linked with several of the most significant clusters. An analysis that came later showed most CMV-associated TCR beta chains appearing HLA-restricted. Three CMV-associated chains were confirmed in vitro to be specific for CMV antigens. Whilst most TCR sequences proved rare, a subset of public TCRs occurred across many donors.

Primers: 60 Vbeta forward and 13 Jbeta reverse. Here immunoSEQ multiplex PCR was the method, and the copy in TCRdb shows in-frame clones only, minus some. This table lists approximately 120,000 clones. Material for sequencing was PBMCs. The TCR comes from a man aged 40-49 years in good health and CMV-seronegative.

Written as DNA, the CDR3 is TGTGCCAGTACCGCTCCAGGGAACTATGGCTACACCTTC. This sequence encodes CASTAPGNYGYTF. V and J are TRBV19 and TRBJ1-2, with a possible D match to TRBD1 (5 bases). CDR1 and CDR2 from the germline V gene are LNHDA and SQIVND (reference sequence). V was clipped by 7 bases and J by 2 bases, with 11 bases between them. The CDR3 contains 13 residues.